This T cell receptor beta chain was captured in a study of Graves' ophthalmopathy and Graves' hyperthyroidism. PBMCs were density-gradient isolated from around 10 ml fresh blood. V shed 3 bases, J shed 7 bases, and the junction held 8 bases outside the gene matches. CDR1 and CDR2 (germline): MDHEN, SYDVKM. CDR3 size: 15 residues. CDR3 regions of TCR beta were amplified from RNA transcripts. Second-round multiplex PCR came after first-round RT-PCR with HTBI primers. TCRdb re-called the multiplex PCR reads through MiXCR, storing one row per CDR3 protein. This sample yields some 350,000 distinct CDR3 sequences, of which approximately 17% are seen a single time; roughly 2.3% belongs to the top ten.

Sequenced material: peripheral blood. This clonotype was obtained from an adult woman with stable Graves' hyperthyroidism. The chain couples TRBV28 to TRBJ2-7; 11 bases line up with TRBD2. This CDR3 is CASSFTTSGIGEQYF. The CDR3 nucleotides read TGTGCCAGCAGTTTCACGACTAGCGGGATAGGGGAGCAGTACTTC.